This T cell receptor beta chain came from a study of Ad26.COV2.S vaccination and SARS-CoV-2 variants. Method: immunoSEQ multiplex PCR; TCRdb's copy keeps in-frame clones and lacks some. This table has about 100,000 clones, over 70% appearing once. The germline V gene has CDR1 LGHDT and CDR2 YNNKEL (reference sequence). The CDR3 totals 15 residues. V dropped 1 base and J dropped 8; count of bases not matched to a gene: 9. This chain joins TRBV3-1 (or the pseudogene TRBV3-2) and TRBJ1-2, with 8 bases matching TRBD1. The clonotype originates from a human donor who had recovered from COVID-19. Sample: peripheral blood, taken after recovery from COVID-19. The CDR3 region has the DNA TGTGCCAGCAGCCAAGGCCAGGGGGCTGCGCTAGGCTACACCTTC. Translated: CASSQGQGAALGYTF.